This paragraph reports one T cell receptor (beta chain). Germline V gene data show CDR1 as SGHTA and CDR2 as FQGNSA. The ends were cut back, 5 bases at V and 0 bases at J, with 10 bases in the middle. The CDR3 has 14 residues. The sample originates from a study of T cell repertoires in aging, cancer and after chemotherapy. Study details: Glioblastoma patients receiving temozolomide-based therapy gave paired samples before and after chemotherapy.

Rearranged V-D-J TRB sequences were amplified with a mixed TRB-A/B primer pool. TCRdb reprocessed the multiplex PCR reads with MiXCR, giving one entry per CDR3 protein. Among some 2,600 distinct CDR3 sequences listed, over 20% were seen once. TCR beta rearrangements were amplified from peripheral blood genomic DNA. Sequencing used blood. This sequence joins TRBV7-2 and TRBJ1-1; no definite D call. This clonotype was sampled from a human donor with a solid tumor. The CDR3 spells CASSPLVMNTEAFF. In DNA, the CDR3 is TGTGCCAGCAGCCCCCTGGTCATGAACACTGAAGCTTTCTTT. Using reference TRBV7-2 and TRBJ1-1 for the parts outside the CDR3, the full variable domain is GAGVSQSPSNKVTEKGKDVELRCDPISGHTALYWYRQSLGQGLEFLIYFQGNSAPDKSGLPSDRFSAERTGGSVSTLTIQRTQQEDSAVYLCASSPLVMNTEAFFGQGTRLTVV.